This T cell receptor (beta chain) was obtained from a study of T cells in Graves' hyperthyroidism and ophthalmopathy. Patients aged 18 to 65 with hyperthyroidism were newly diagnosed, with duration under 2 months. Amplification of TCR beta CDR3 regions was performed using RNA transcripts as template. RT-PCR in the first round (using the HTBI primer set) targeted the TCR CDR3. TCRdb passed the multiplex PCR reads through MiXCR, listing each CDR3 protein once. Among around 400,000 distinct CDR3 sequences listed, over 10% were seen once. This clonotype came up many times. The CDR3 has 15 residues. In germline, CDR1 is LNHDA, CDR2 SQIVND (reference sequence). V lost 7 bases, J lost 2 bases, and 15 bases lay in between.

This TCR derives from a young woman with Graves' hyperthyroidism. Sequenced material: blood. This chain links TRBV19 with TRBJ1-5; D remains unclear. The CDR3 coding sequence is TGTGCCAGTACTCCTGAAGGCAGAGGCAATCAGCCCCAGCATTTT. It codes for CASTPEGRGNQPQHF.